Sequencing of this TCR beta chain was carried out in a study of blood T cells in healthy people across ages. Study conclusions and caveats: In the absence of known donor CMV status, changes in expanded clonotypes were possibly confounded. Both naive CD4+ cell counts and diversity were greater in long-lived donors than in aged donors.

Alongside a J-beta primer mix, a sample-barcoded 5' primer served in a second PCR lasting about 7 to 11 cycles. TCRdb reanalysed the 5' RACE reads using MiXCR and keeps one entry per CDR3 protein. The table has 750,000 or so distinct CDR3 sequences, more than 20% seen once. Donors were healthy Caucasian individuals from Russia aged about 6 to 95. As regards this clonotype: Antigen unknown.

The CDR3 loop spans 16 amino acids. CDR1 and CDR2 from the germline V gene are LGHDT and YNNKEL (reference sequence). With 0 bases removed from V and 1 base from J, the gap between germline ends came to 13 bases. This sample also appeared in a second study, on T cells of mothers and their children. Per that paper: A few healthy Caucasian mothers and their six children donated.

The sample consisted of blood. The V gene is TRBV3-1, the J gene TRBJ2-7; D could derive from TRBD1 or TRBD2 (5 bases each). This clonotype originated in a boy aged 5-17 years in good health. The DNA of the CDR3 is TGTGCCAGCAGCCAAGAATCCCGGGACGCATCCTACGAGCAGTACTTC. Residues: CASSQESRDASYEQYF.